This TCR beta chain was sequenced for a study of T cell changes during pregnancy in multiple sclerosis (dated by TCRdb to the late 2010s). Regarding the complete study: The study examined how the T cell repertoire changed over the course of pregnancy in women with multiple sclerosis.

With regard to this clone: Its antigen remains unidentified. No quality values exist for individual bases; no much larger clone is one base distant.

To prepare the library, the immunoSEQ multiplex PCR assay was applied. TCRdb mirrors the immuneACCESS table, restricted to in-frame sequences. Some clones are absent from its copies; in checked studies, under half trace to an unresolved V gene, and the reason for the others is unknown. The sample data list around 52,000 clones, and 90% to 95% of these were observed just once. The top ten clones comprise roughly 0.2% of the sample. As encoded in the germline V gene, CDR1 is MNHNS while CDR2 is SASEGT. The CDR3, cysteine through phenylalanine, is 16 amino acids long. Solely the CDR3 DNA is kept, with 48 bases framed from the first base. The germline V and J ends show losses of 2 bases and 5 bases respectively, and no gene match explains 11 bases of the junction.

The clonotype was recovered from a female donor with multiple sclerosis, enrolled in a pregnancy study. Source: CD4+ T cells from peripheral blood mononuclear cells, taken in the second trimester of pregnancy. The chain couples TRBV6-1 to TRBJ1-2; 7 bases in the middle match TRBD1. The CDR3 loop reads CASSEWGQSGTYGYTF. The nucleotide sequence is TGTGCCAGCAGTGAATGGGGACAGTCTGGAACTTATGGCTACACCTTC.